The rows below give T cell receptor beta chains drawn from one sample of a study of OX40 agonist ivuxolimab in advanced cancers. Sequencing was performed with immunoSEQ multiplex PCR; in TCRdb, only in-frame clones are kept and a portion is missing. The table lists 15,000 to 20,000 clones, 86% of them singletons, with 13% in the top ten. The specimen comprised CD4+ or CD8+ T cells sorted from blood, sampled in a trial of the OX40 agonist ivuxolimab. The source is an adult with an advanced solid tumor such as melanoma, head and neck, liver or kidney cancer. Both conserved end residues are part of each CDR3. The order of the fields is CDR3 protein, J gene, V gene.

CSVGPTGEAFF TRBJ1-1 TRBV29-1
CASSLGWEAAEQYF TRBJ2-7 TRBV28
CASSQTGTGGLDTEAFF TRBJ1-1 TRBV5-1
CASSATYEQYF TRBJ2-7 TRBV5-6
CASSPPQFKGPLNTEAFF TRBJ1-1 TRBV18
CASRMGYHEQFF TRBJ2-1 TRBV27
CAWGSTGTEAFF TRBJ1-1 TRBV30
CASTPQGGITDTQYF TRBJ2-3 TRBV28
CASSYSRGLSYEQYF TRBJ2-7 TRBV6-5
CASSPLGYGNQPQHF TRBJ1-5 TRBV7-9
CASSPGAELYEQYF TRBJ2-7 TRBV13
CAWAGQPNEKLFF TRBJ1-4 TRBV30
CASSPDYSTDTQYF TRBJ2-3 TRBV11-2
CASTVRQGNQPQHF TRBJ1-5 TRBV5-6
CASSVDGSGNSYEQYF TRBJ2-7 TRBV9
CASSIGTDESYEQYF TRBJ2-7 TRBV7-6